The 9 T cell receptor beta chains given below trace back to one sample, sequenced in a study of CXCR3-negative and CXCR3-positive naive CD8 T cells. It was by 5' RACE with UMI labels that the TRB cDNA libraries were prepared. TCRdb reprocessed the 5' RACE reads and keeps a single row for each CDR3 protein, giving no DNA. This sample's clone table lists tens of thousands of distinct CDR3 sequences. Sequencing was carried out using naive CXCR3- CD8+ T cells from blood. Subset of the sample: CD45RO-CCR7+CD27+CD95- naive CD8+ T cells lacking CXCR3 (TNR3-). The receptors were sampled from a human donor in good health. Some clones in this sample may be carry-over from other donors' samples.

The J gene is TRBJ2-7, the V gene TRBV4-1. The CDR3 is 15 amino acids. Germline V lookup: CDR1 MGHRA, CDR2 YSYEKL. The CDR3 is CASSRTNELSYEQYF.

This CDR3 reads CASSQDRATFYEQYF. V usage is TRBV4-3 and J usage is TRBJ2-7; TCRdb lists TRBD1, though no DNA is available to test this call. CDR1 LGHNA and CDR2 YSLEER come from the germline V gene. There are 15 residues in the CDR3.

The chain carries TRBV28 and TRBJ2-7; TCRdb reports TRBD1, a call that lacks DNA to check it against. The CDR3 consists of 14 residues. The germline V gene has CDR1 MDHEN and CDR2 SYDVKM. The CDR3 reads CASSYLGDSYEQYF.

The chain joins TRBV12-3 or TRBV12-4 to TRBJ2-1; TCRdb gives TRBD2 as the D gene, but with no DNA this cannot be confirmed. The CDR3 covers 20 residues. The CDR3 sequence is CASSRPERGATESSYNEQFF.

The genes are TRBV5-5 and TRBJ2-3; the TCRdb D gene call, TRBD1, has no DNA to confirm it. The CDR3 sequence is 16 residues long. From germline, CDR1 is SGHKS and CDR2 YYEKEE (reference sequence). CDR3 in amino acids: CASSLGPLDSTDTQYF.

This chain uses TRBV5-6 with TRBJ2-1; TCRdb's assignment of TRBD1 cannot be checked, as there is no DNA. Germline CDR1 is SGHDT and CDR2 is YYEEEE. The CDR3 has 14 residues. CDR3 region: CASSFSSTDHEQFF.

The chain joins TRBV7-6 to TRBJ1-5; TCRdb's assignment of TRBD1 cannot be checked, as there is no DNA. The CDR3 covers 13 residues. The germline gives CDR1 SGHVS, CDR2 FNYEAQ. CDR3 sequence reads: CASSLGGSWPQHF.

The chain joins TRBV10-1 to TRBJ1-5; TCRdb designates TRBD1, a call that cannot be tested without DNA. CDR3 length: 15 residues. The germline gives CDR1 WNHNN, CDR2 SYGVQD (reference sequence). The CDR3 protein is CARPADRDKNQPQHF.

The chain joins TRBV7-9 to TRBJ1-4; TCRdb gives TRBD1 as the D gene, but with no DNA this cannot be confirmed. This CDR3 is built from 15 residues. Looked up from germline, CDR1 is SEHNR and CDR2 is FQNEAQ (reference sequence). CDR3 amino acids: CASSEKQGNNEKLFF.